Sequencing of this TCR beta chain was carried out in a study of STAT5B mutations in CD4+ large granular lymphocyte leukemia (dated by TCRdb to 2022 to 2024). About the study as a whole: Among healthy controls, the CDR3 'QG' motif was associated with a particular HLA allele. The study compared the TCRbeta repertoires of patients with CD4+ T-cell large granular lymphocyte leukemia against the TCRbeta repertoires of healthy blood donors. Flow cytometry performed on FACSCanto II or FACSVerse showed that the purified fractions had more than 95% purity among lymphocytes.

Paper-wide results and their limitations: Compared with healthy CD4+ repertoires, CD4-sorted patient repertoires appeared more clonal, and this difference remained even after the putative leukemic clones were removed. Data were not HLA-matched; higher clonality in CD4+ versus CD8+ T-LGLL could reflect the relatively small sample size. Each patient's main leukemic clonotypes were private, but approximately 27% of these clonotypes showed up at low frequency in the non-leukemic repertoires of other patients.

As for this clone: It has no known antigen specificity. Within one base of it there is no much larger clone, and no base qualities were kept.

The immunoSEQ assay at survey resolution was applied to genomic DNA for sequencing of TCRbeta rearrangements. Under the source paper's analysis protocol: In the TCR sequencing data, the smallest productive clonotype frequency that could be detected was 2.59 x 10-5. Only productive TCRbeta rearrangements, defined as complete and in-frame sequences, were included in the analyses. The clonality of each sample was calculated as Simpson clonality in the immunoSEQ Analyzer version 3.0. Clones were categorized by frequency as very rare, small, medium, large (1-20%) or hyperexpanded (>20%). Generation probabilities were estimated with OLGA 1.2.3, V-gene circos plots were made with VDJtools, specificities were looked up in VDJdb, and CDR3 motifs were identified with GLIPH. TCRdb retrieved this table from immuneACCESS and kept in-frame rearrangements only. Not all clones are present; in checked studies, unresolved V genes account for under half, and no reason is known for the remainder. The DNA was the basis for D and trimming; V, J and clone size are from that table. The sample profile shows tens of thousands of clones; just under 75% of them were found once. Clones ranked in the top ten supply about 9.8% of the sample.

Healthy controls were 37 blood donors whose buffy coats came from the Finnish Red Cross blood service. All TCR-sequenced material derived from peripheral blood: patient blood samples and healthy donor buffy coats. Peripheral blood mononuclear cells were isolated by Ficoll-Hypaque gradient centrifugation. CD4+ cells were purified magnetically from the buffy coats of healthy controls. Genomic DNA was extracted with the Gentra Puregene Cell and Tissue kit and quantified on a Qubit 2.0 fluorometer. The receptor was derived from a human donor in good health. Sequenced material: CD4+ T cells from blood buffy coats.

The nucleotide sequence reads as follows: TGTGCCACCAGCAGAGAGGGGGTAGCTGGAAACACCATATATTTT. Its amino acids are CATSREGVAGNTIYF. In this chain, TRBV15 is recombined with TRBJ1-3, and possibly TRBD1, on 5 matching bases. V and J are truncated by 0 bases and 2 bases respectively, leaving an intervening sequence of 8 bases. Via the germline V gene (reference sequence), CDR1 is LNHNV and CDR2 YYDKDF. Counted from cysteine to phenylalanine, this CDR3 has 15 amino acids. The only DNA kept is the CDR3, 45 bases in frame from the first base.